Each of the 28 T cell receptor beta chains below was sequenced from the same sample in a study of T cells after posttransplantation cyclophosphamide. The naive gate required viable CD3+CD4+ or CD3+CD8+ cells with CCR7+CD45RA+CD45RO-CD95-CD27+CD28+ phenotype. Assay: immunoSEQ multiplex PCR; the TCRdb copy retains only in-frame clones and omits some. The sample carries about 20,000 clones, nearly 99% recorded once. Sequenced: naive CD4+ T cells sorted from PBMCs. The source is a man aged 40-49 years in good health, CMV-negative, and a related stem cell transplant donor.

This chain connects TRBV28 to TRBJ2-4; TRBD2 matches at 10 bases. CDR3 length equals 13 residues. Germline values: CDR1 MDHEN, CDR2 SYDVKM. Germline trimming cut 3 bases from V and 15 bases from J; bases unmatched to any gene: 8. CDR3 region: CASSFLAGGGPYF. CDR3 in DNA: TGTGCCAGCAGTTTTTTAGCGGGAGGAGGTCCGTACTTC.

The V and J genes are TRBV7-2 and TRBJ2-7, with TRBD1 matching over 7 bases. This CDR3 region has 17 residues. The V gene end was trimmed by 2 bases and the J gene end by 0 bases; junction bases not matched to a gene: 10. Germline assignment: CDR1 SGHTA and CDR2 FQGNSA. The chain's CDR3 is CASSLSVPRGSSYEQYF. In nucleotides, the CDR3 is TGTGCCAGCAGCTTATCGGTCCCCAGGGGGAGCTCCTACGAGCAGTACTTC.

The CDR3 DNA is TGTGCCAGCATCTCCGGGACTACCTCAAACGAGCAGTACTTC. As protein: CASISGTTSNEQYF. The chain links TRBV2 to TRBJ2-7; 7 nucleotides agree with TRBD2. Germline lookup yields CDR1 SNHLY and CDR2 FYNNEI. The CDR3 runs 14 residues. With V trimmed by 7 bases and J by 5 bases, 11 bases remained unmatched.

This chain uses TRBV5-1 with TRBJ1-1; 7 bases match TRBD1. Germline CDR1 reads SGHRS; CDR2 reads YFSETQ. The CDR3 extends over 15 amino acids. V lost 2 bases and J lost 4; bases outside the gene matches: 8. This chain's CDR3 is CASSFQLPGGTEAFF. The CDR3 DNA reads as TGCGCCAGCAGCTTCCAATTACCAGGGGGCACTGAAGCTTTCTTT. Full variable domain (rest looked up from reference TRBV5-1 and TRBJ1-1): KAGVTQTPRYLIKTRGQQVTLSCSPISGHRSVSWYQQTPGQGLQFLFEYFSETQRNKGNFPGRFSGRQFSNSRSEMNVSTLELGDSALYLCASSFQLPGGTEAFFGQGTRLTVV.

The CDR3 bases are TGTGCCAGCAGTTTATCGGTTGCGGCCAAAGGACGAGCGGAGTACTTC. Translated: CASSLSVAAKGRAEYF. The rearrangement links TRBV27 to TRBJ2-7, with TRBD2 as a possible D gene (5 bases). The CDR3 has 16 residues. The germline gives CDR1 MNHEY, CDR2 SMNVEV (reference sequence). V was cut by 0 bases and J by 11 bases, with 23 bases left in between.

CDR3 residues: CAITQYIVLAGDNEQFF. CDR3 coding DNA: TGTGCCATCACCCAATATATAGTACTAGCGGGGGACAATGAGCAGTTCTTC. The gene calls are TRBV10-3 and TRBJ2-1, with 11 positions matching TRBD2. This CDR3 has 17 residues. Germline values: CDR1 ENHRY, CDR2 SYGVKD. The V and J ends lost 7 bases and 5 bases, in that order; junction bases with no gene match: 13.

The CDR3 DNA reads TGTGCCAGCTCCTCCGGGACAGGGGGTCAAGAGACCCAGTACTTC. Encoded protein: CASSSGTGGQETQYF. V gene TRBV18 combines with J gene TRBJ2-5, with 11 bases aligning to TRBD1. CDR3 length: 15 amino acids. After removal of 6 bases from V and 2 bases from J, the junction contained 5 bases not matched to a gene. Germline lookup yields CDR1 KGHSH and CDR2 LQKENI.

This sequence joins TRBV6-5 and TRBJ2-1, with D possibly being TRBD2 (6 bases). Trimming took off 6 bases at V and 10 bases at J, with 10 bases between the two ends. The CDR3 runs 11 residues. Germline V gene data show CDR1 as MNHEY and CDR2 as SVGAGI. In DNA form, the CDR3 reads TGTGCCAGCAGCGACGGGGGAGAGCAGTTCTTC. Its protein is CASSDGGEQFF.

This chain connects TRBV27 to TRBJ1-6, with 7 bases fitting TRBD1. J gave up 7 bases and V 7 bases, and 7 bases lay outside the gene matches. Germline CDR1 is MNHEY and CDR2 is SMNVEV (reference sequence). The CDR3 extends over 14 amino acids. The CDR3 spells CASTGEQGNSPLHF. Written as DNA, the CDR3 is TGTGCCAGCACCGGAGAACAGGGGAATTCACCCCTCCACTTT.

The chain couples TRBV7-2 to TRBJ1-5; D is undetermined. The CDR3 runs to 15 residues. Germline CDR1 and CDR2: SGHTA and FQGNSA. The V end was cut by 4 bases, the J end by 5 bases, with 15 bases between. The CDR3 protein is CASSYSSGRDQPQHF. Here the CDR3 DNA reads TGTGCCAGCAGCTATAGCTCGGGAAGGGATCAGCCCCAGCATTTT.

The chain couples TRBV5-1 to TRBJ2-6; 8 positions match TRBD1. Trimming took 5 bases from V and 12 from J; bases not matched to a gene: 7. The germline CDR1 and CDR2 sequences are SGHRS and YFSETQ. This CDR3 has 13 amino acids. CDR3: CASSWVGQGVLTF. In DNA form, the CDR3 reads TGCGCCAGCAGTTGGGTAGGACAGGGCGTCCTGACTTTC.

The J gene is TRBJ1-1, the V gene TRBV10-3; D uncertain. The germline V gene has CDR1 ENHRY and CDR2 SYGVKD. The CDR3 has 16 residues. V lost 1 base and J 0 bases, leaving 12 bases between the germline ends. The CDR3 nucleotides are TGTGCCATCAGTGAGTTTTCAGGTCTCATGAACACTGAAGCTTTCTTT. It yields the protein CAISEFSGLMNTEAFF.

This chain uses TRBV6-4 with TRBJ2-1, with 8 bases lining up with TRBD2. The CDR3 is 15 residues long. Germline CDR1 and CDR2: MRHNA and SNTAGT. Trimming cost V 4 bases and J 5 bases; bases outside gene matches: 7. The CDR3 bases are TGTGCCAGCAGTGTAGGGACTAGGGGAGACAATGAGCAGTTCTTC. It translates to CASSVGTRGDNEQFF.

The chain combines TRBV2 with TRBJ2-2, with a possible D match to TRBD2 (6 bases). The V end was cut by 5 bases, the J end by 2 bases, with 12 bases between. The CDR3 totals 15 residues. The germline V gene encodes CDR1 SNHLY and CDR2 FYNNEI. CDR3 coding DNA: TGTGCCAGCAGTTGGGACTTAGTCAACACCGGGGAGCTGTTTTTT. Its protein is CASSWDLVNTGELFF.

The rearrangement uses TRBV6-5 and TRBJ2-7; the D gene is possibly TRBD2 (5 bases). Trimming left V 0 bases short and J 0 bases short, with 9 bases between. The V gene's germline CDR1 is MNHEY and CDR2 SVGAGI. This CDR3 is 15 amino acids long. CDR3 loop: CASSYSPGNSYEQYF. The CDR3 DNA reads as TGTGCCAGCAGTTACTCCCCCGGGAACTCCTACGAGCAGTACTTC.

This clone was counted a single time. The chain has TRBV5-1 and TRBJ2-3; 9 bases match TRBD1. Unmatched junction bases numbered 5, after V lost 4 bases and J lost 2 bases. Germline V CDR1 and CDR2: SGHRS, YFSETQ. The length of the CDR3 is 15 residues. CDR3 DNA: TGCGCCAGCAGCCAGGACAGGGGCTACACAGATACGCAGTATTTT. The encoded protein is CASSQDRGYTDTQYF.

The chain is built from TRBV10-3 and TRBJ2-7; D is perhaps TRBD2 (6 bases). Germline loops: CDR1 ENHRY, CDR2 SYGVKD. V dropped 1 base and J dropped 6 bases, with 22 bases sitting between them. This CDR3 is 17 amino acids long. The CDR3 DNA follows: TGTGCCATCAGTGAGTTCGGGACTGACGGAAGGGGACTCGAGCAGTACTTC. As protein: CAISEFGTDGRGLEQYF.

The gene calls are TRBV10-3 and TRBJ2-4, with 8 bases matching TRBD2. This CDR3 has 13 residues. Per germline, CDR1 ENHRY and CDR2 SYGVKD. The V segment lost 8 bases and the J segment 5 bases; nucleotides outside the gene matches: 5. CDR3 sequence reads: CAIGTSGENIQYF. The CDR3, as DNA: TGTGCCATCGGTACTAGCGGAGAAAACATTCAGTACTTC.

The genes are TRBV28 and TRBJ1-5; perhaps TRBD1 as D (5 bases). Germline CDR1 MDHEN, CDR2 SYDVKM. V was cut by 7 bases and J by 4 bases, with 14 bases left in between. CDR3 length: 14 residues. The CDR3 DNA reads TGTGCCAGCACCCGCGCGGGGCCGAATCAGCCCCAGCATTTT. Its translation: CASTRAGPNQPQHF.

For the CDR3, the DNA is TGTGCCAGCACCACAGGGAGGGAGGTCTACAATGAGCAGTTCTTC. This encodes CASTTGREVYNEQFF. The V and J genes are TRBV11-1 and TRBJ2-1, with a tentative D call TRBD2 (7 bases). Germline CDR1 is SGHAT and CDR2 is FQDESV (reference sequence). This CDR3 comprises 15 residues. Trimming pared 7 bases from V and 3 bases from J, leaving 16 bases between.

The chain uses TRBV9 and TRBJ2-7; D remains ambiguous. The CDR3 sequence is 14 residues long. Germline V lookup: CDR1 SGDLS, CDR2 YYNGEE. V was cut by 4 bases and J by 0 bases, with 11 bases left in between. CDR3 in amino acids: CASSPDIDSYEQYF. The CDR3, as DNA: TGTGCCAGCAGCCCCGACATAGACTCCTACGAGCAGTACTTC.

This chain uses TRBV5-6 with TRBJ2-3; TRBD1 aligns across 9 bases. The CDR3 is made up of 19 amino acids. Germline V gene sequence: CDR1 SGHDT, CDR2 YYEEEE. Trimming took 2 bases from V and 1 from J; bases not matched to a gene: 14. The CDR3 DNA sequence: TGTGCCAGCAGCTTATATTTACTGGGACAGGGCGTCCGCACAGATACGCAGTATTTT. Translation gives CASSLYLLGQGVRTDTQYF.

The chain joins TRBV5-1 to TRBJ1-1; D is unclear. The CDR3 sequence is 15 residues long. Deletions cut 4 bases from V and 0 bases from J, with 13 bases between. Germline CDR1 and CDR2: SGHRS and YFSETQ. CDR3 sequence (DNA): TGCGCCAGCAGCCCTCGGACGGGGATGAACACTGAAGCTTTCTTT. Protein: CASSPRTGMNTEAFF.

This chain joins TRBV11-3 and TRBJ2-3, with 9 bases matching TRBD2. This CDR3 has 15 residues. V lost 5 bases and J lost 2; bases outside the gene matches: 5. Germline V gives CDR1 SGHNT, CDR2 YENEEA. The CDR3 region has the DNA TGTGCCAGCAGCCGAGCGGGAGGACTCACAGATACGCAGTATTTT. Translated: CASSRAGGLTDTQYF. Full variable domain (outside the CDR3, taken from reference TRBV11-3 and TRBJ2-3): EAGVVQSPRYKIIEKKQPVAFWCNPISGHNTLYWYLQNLGQGPELLIRYENEEAVDDSQLPKDRFSAERLKGVDSTLKIQPAELGDSAVYLCASSRAGGLTDTQYFGPGTRLTVL.

The chain carries TRBV7-2 and TRBJ2-1; tentatively, D is TRBD1 (5 bases). The CDR3 has 15 amino acids. Germline CDR1 SGHTA, CDR2 FQGNSA. V shed 3 bases and J shed 2 bases, with 11 bases lying between them. Here the CDR3 reads CASSLGRSPYNEQFF. CDR3 nucleotides: TGTGCCAGCAGCTTGGGGCGGAGTCCCTACAATGAGCAGTTCTTC.

The CDR3 nucleotides are TGTGCCAGCAGCCCCCTGAGCTCTGGAAACACCATATATTTT. Translating gives CASSPLSSGNTIYF. The chain carries TRBV7-2 and TRBJ1-3, with D unclear. CDR1 and CDR2 from the germline V gene are SGHTA and FQGNSA. The V and J ends lost 5 bases and 0 bases respectively, with 8 bases between them. The CDR3 length is 14 residues.

This chain joins TRBV7-8 and TRBJ2-3, with D unresolved. The V gene's germline CDR1 is SGHVS and CDR2 FQNEAQ. V was cut by 2 bases and J by 4 bases, with 7 bases left in between. The length of the CDR3 is 13 residues. In DNA form, the CDR3 reads TGTGCCAGCAGCTTACTAGAAGCAGATACGCAGTATTTT. Translating gives CASSLLEADTQYF. The variable domain in full, with the rest retrieved from reference TRBV7-8 and TRBJ2-3, is GAGVSQSPRYKVAKRGQDVALRCDPISGHVSLFWYQQALGQGPEFLTYFQNEAQLDKSGLPSDRFFAERPEGSVSTLKIQRTQQEDSAVYLCASSLLEADTQYFGPGTRLTVL.

The rearrangement uses TRBV30 and TRBJ2-5, with D possibly TRBD2 on 6 matching bases. Germline V gene data show CDR1 as GTSNPN and CDR2 as SVGIG (reference sequence). V lost 0 bases and J lost 5, with 13 bases in between. The length of the CDR3 is 14 residues. The CDR3 sequence is CAWSVGSEGETQYF. The CDR3 nucleotides read TGTGCCTGGAGTGTGGGTTCGGAGGGTGAGACCCAGTACTTC.